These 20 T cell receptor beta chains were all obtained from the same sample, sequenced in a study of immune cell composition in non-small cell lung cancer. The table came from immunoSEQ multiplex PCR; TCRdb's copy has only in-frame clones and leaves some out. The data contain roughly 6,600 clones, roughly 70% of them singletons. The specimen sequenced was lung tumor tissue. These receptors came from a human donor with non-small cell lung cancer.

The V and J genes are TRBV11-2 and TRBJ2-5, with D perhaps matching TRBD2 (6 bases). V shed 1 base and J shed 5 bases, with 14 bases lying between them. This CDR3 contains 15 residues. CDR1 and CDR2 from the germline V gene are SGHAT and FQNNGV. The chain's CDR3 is CASSLAGVGAETQYF. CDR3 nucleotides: TGTGCCAGCAGCTTAGCGGGAGTAGGAGCTGAGACCCAGTACTTC.

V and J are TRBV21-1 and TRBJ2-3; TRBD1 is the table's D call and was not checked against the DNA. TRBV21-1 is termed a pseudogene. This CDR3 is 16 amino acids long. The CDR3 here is CASSKVRNRNPDTQYF. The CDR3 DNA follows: TGTGCCAGCAGCAAAGTCAGGAACAGGAACCCAGATACGCAGTATTTT.

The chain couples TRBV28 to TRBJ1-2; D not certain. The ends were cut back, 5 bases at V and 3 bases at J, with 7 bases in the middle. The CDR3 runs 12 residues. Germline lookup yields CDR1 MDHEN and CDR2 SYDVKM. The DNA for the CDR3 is TGTGCCAGCAGTACGGGGTACTATGGCTACACCTTC. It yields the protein CASSTGYYGYTF.

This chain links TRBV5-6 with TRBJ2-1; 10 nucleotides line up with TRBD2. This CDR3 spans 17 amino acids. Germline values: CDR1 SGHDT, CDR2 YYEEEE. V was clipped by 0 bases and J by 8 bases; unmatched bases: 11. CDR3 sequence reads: CASSLGSGRLKFDEQFF. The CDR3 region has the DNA TGTGCCAGCAGCTTGGGTAGCGGGAGGCTGAAGTTCGATGAGCAGTTCTTC.

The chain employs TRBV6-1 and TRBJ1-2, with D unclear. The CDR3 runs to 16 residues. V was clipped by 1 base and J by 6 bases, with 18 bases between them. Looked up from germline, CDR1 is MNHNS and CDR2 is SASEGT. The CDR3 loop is CASSEVLGLAVDGYTF. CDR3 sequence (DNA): TGTGCCAGCAGTGAAGTCCTCGGGTTGGCAGTTGATGGCTACACCTTC.

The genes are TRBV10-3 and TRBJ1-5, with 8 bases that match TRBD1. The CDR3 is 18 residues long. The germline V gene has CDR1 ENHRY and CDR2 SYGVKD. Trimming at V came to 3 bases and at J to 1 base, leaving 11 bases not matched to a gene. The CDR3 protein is CAISDPTQGAISNQPQHF. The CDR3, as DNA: TGTGCCATCAGTGACCCCACCCAGGGGGCAATCAGCAATCAGCCCCAGCATTTT.

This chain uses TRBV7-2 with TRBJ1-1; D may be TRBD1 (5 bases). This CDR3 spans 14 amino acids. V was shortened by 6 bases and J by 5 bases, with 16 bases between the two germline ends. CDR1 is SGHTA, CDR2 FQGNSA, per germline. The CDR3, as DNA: TGTGCCAGCAGTCTACTAGCGGGGGGAACTGAAGCTTTCTTT. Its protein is CASSLLAGGTEAFF.

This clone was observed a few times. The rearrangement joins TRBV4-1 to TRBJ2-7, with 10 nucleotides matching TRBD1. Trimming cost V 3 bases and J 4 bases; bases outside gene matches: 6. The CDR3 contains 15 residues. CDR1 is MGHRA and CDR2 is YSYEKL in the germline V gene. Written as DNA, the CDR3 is TGCGCCAGCAGCCACCGACAGGGGGCGCTTTACGAGCAGTACTTC. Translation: CASSHRQGALYEQYF.

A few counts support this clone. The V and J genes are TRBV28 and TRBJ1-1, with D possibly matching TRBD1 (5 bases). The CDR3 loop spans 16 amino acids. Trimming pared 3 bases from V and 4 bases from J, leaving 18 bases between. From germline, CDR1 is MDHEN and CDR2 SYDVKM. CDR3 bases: TGTGCCAGCAGTTTTCCCTCATGGGGAGGGGTCACTGAAGCTTTCTTT. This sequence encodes CASSFPSWGGVTEAFF.

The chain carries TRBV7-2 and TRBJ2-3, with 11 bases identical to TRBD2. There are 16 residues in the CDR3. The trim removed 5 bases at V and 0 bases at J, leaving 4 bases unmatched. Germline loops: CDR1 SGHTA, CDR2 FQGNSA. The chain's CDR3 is CASSRGTSGSTDTQYF. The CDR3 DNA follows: TGTGCCAGCAGCCGAGGGACTAGCGGTAGCACAGATACGCAGTATTTT.

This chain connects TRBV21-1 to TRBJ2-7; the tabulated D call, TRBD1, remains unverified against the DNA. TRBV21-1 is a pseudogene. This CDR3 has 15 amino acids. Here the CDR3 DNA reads TGTGCCAGCAGCAAAGGGGGACAGCTCTCCTACGAGCAGTACTTC. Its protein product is CASSKGGQLSYEQYF.

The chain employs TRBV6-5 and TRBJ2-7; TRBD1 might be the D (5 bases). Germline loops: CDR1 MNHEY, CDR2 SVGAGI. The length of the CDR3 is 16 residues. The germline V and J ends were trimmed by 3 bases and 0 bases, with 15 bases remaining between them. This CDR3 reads CASSYRAGRSSYEQYF. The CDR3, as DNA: TGTGCCAGCAGTTATCGAGCAGGGCGAAGCTCCTACGAGCAGTACTTC.

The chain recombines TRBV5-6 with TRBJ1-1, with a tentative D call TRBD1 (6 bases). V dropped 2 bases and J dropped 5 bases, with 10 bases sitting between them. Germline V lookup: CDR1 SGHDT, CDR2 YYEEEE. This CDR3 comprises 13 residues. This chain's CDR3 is CASSLTGITEAFF. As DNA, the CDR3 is TGTGCCAGCAGCTTAACAGGGATTACTGAAGCTTTCTTT.

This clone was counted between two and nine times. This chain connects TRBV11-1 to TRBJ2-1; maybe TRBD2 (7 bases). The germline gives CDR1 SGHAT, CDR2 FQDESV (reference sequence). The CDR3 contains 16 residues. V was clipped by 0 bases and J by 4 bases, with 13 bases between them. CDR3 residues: CASSLAGGQGYNEQFF. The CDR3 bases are TGTGCCAGCAGCTTAGCGGGGGGGCAGGGTTACAATGAGCAGTTCTTC.

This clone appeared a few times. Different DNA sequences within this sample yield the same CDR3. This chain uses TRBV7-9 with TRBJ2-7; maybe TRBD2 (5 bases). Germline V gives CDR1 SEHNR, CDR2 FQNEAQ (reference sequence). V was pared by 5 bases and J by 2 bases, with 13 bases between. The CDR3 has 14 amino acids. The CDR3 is CASSLAGVAYEQYF. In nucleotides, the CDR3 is TGTGCCAGCAGCCTTGCGGGTGTCGCCTACGAGCAGTACTTC.

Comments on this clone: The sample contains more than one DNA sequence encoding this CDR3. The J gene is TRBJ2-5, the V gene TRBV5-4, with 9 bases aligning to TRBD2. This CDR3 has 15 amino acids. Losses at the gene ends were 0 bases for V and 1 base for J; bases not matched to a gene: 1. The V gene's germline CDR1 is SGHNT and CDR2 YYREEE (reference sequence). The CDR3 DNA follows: TGTGCCAGCAGCTTGGTACTAGCGGGCCAAGAGACCCAGTACTTC. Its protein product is CASSLVLAGQETQYF.

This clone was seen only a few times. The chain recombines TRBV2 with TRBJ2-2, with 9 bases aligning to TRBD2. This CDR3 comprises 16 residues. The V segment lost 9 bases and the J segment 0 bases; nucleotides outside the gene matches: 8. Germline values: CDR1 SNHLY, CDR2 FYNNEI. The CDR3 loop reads CARRGAGGANTGELFF. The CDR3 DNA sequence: TGTGCCAGGCGTGGGGCGGGGGGGGCGAACACCGGGGAGCTGTTTTTT.

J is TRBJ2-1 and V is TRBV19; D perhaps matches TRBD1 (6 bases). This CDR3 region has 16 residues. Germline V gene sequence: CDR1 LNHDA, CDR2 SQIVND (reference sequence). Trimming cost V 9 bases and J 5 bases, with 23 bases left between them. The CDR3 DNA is TGTGCCAGCAGACAGGTCACCGGGGCTTGGAACAATGAGCAGTTCTTC. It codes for CASRQVTGAWNNEQFF.

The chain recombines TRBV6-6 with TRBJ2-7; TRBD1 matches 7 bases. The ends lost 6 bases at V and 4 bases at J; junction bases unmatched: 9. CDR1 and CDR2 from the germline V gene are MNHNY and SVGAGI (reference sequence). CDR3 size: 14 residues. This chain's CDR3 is CASSEAGGRYEQYF. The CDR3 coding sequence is TGTGCCAGCAGCGAGGCAGGGGGTAGGTACGAGCAGTACTTC.

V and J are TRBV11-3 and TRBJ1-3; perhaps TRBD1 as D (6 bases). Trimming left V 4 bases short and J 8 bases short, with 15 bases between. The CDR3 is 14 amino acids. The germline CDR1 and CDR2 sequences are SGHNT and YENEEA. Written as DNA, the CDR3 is TGTGCCAGCAGCTCAGGACAGTATGGGGACACCATATATTTT. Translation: CASSSGQYGDTIYF.